A single sample is the source of the 17 T cell receptor beta chains below, sequenced in a study of vaccination effects on CD4 cells after COVID-19. Profiling relied on immunoSEQ multiplex PCR, and the TCRdb table lists in-frame clones only, not all of them. The table records some 68,000 clones, approximately 70% of them present only once. Antigens of these TCRs are unknown. Pools of viral peptides were used by the ViraFEST assay to expand antigen-specific CD4+ T cells ahead of sequencing. At the end of 10 days of culture, CD4+ T cells were isolated. The study found no prior SARS-CoV-2 infection in the vaccine recipients, who tested negative for nucleocapsid antibodies. The source material was CD4+ T cells from PBMCs cultured with HCoV-OC43 spike peptides, sampled before COVID-19 vaccination. Subset specified: HCoV-OC43 spike overlapping peptide pool stimulation. These receptor sequences come from a human donor who received a COVID-19 vaccine.

The CDR3 sequence is CASSQEKLFF. The CDR3 DNA is TGTGCCAGCAGCCAAGAAAAACTGTTTTTT. V and J are TRBV14 and TRBJ1-4; the D is unclear. Trimming cost V 0 bases and J 10 bases, with 0 bases left between them. This CDR3 comprises 10 residues. CDR1 is SGHDN, CDR2 FVKESK, per germline.

The gene calls are TRBV6-2 or TRBV6-3 and TRBJ2-5, with 8 bases aligning to TRBD2. The CDR3 is 12 amino acids. Germline values: CDR1 MNHEY, CDR2 SVGEGT. Trimming cost V 5 bases and J 5 bases; bases outside gene matches: 1. The CDR3 DNA reads TGTGCCAGCAGTCCGGGGGGGGAGACCCAGTACTTC. This encodes CASSPGGETQYF.

Notes on this clone: Within the sample, other DNA sequences also encode this same CDR3. This chain links TRBV7-2 with TRBJ1-2, with a possible D match to TRBD1 (6 bases). Trimming stripped 9 bases from V and 6 bases from J, with 14 bases between. The CDR3 spans 12 residues. The germline V gene encodes CDR1 SGHTA and CDR2 FQGNSA. CDR3 sequence: CASAMGGNGYTF. The CDR3 bases are TGTGCCAGTGCGATGGGGGGCAATGGCTACACCTTC. Full variable domain (remainder filled in from reference TRBV7-2 and TRBJ1-2): GAGVSQSPSNKVTEKGKDVELRCDPISGHTALYWYRQSLGQGLEFLIYFQGNSAPDKSGLPSDRFSAERTGGSVSTLTIQRTQQEDSAVYLCASAMGGNGYTFGSGTRLTVV.

The CDR3 region has the DNA TGTGCCAGCAGTTCTGGGCTGAACTATGGCTACACCTTC. Translation: CASSSGLNYGYTF. The genes are TRBV12-3 or TRBV12-4 and TRBJ1-2; D gene uncertain. Trimming removed 4 bases at V and 2 bases at J, with 8 bases between. CDR3 size: 13 residues.

The chain combines TRBV6-5 with TRBJ1-6; tentative D call: TRBD1 (6 bases). Germline V lookup: CDR1 MNHEY, CDR2 SVGAGI. The CDR3 is made up of 14 amino acids. V was pared by 6 bases and J by 6 bases, with 12 bases between. In nucleotides, the CDR3 is TGTGCCAGCAGACACGAGGGGGGTAATTCACCCCTCCACTTT. Protein product: CASRHEGGNSPLHF.

This rearrangement joins TRBV5-6 to TRBJ2-5; TRBD1 might be the D (5 bases). V lost 4 bases and J lost 4, with 17 bases in between. CDR3 length: 15 amino acids. Germline V lookup: CDR1 SGHDT, CDR2 YYEEEE. The CDR3 sequence is CASSRRPAGIETQYF. CDR3 DNA sequence: TGTGCCAGCAGCAGACGCCCCGCAGGGATAGAGACCCAGTACTTC.

This clone has only a few counts. The V call is TRBV28, the J call TRBJ1-1; D gene ambiguous. Germline V gene sequence: CDR1 MDHEN, CDR2 SYDVKM. V lost 9 bases and J lost 3, with 11 bases in between. The CDR3 is 12 residues long. The CDR3 spells CASQVSDTEAFF. CDR3 bases: TGTGCCAGTCAGGTCTCGGACACTGAAGCTTTCTTT.

This CDR3 is CASSSPQGASVRADTQYF. The CDR3 DNA follows: TGTGCCAGCAGCTCCCCCCAGGGGGCATCTGTTCGTGCAGATACGCAGTATTTT. The rearrangement uses TRBV7-2 and TRBJ2-3; TRBD1 agrees at 8 bases. The CDR3 has 18 residues. Trimming at V came to 4 bases and at J to 4 bases, leaving 16 bases not matched to a gene. Germline loops: CDR1 SGHTA, CDR2 FQGNSA.

This clone was recorded once. The rearrangement uses TRBV7-2 and TRBJ1-3; the D is unclear. CDR3 length: 15 amino acids. V was clipped by 2 bases and J by 1 base, with 9 bases between them. From germline, CDR1 is SGHTA and CDR2 FQGNSA. In nucleotides, the CDR3 is TGTGCCAGCAGCTTATCCCAGTTATCTGGAAACACCATATATTTT. Its protein is CASSLSQLSGNTIYF.

This chain uses TRBV5-1 with TRBJ1-1; 9 nucleotides line up with TRBD1. Looked up from germline, CDR1 is SGHRS and CDR2 is YFSETQ. CDR3 length: 16 amino acids. V lost 2 bases and J lost 3; bases outside the gene matches: 8. The CDR3 spells CASSLGPGQGYTEAFF. The CDR3 DNA sequence: TGCGCCAGCAGCTTAGGGCCGGGACAGGGTTACACTGAAGCTTTCTTT.

The chain links TRBV28 to TRBJ1-4, with TRBD1 identical over 10 bases. Germline V gives CDR1 MDHEN, CDR2 SYDVKM. The CDR3 runs 15 residues. The junction had 5 bases not matched to a gene; V was cut back by 5 bases and J by 5 bases. CDR3 sequence: CASSPLTGGNEKLFF. As DNA, the CDR3 is TGTGCCAGCAGTCCCCTGACAGGGGGCAATGAAAAACTGTTTTTT.

This chain joins TRBV9 and TRBJ2-3, with 9 bases matching TRBD2. From germline, CDR1 is SGDLS and CDR2 YYNGEE. CDR3 size: 19 residues. The V gene end was trimmed by 4 bases and the J gene end by 0 bases; junction bases not matched to a gene: 15. The CDR3 nucleotides are TGTGCCAGCAGCCCACACGCAACTATAGCGGGGGTTAGCACAGATACGCAGTATTTT. Encoded protein: CASSPHATIAGVSTDTQYF. The full variable domain, its missing parts supplied by reference TRBV9 and TRBJ2-3, is DSGVTQTPKHLITATGQRVTLRCSPRSGDLSVYWYQQSLDQGLQFLIQYYNGEERAKGNILERFSAQQFPDLHSELNLSSLELGDSALYFCASSPHATIAGVSTDTQYFGPGTRLTVL.

This clone was recorded a few times. V is TRBV6-5 and J is TRBJ1-6, with D unresolved. This CDR3 spans 14 amino acids. The V and J ends lost 2 bases and 6 bases respectively, with 8 bases between them. Germline V gives CDR1 MNHEY, CDR2 SVGAGI. The CDR3 DNA is TGTGCCAGCAGTTACCGAGTGGGTAATTCACCCCTCCACTTT. Amino acid sequence: CASSYRVGNSPLHF.

The chain is built from TRBV5-4 and TRBJ2-3, with 8 bases lining up with TRBD1. Germline V gene lookup returns CDR1 SGHNT and CDR2 YYREEE (reference sequence). The CDR3 contains 14 residues. V lost 4 bases and J lost 1; bases outside the gene matches: 2. The CDR3 DNA sequence: TGTGCCAGCAGCCAGGACAGGGGCACAGATACGCAGTATTTT. Translation gives CASSQDRGTDTQYF.

This clone was seen only once. V gene TRBV18 combines with J gene TRBJ2-4, with 8 bases matching TRBD2. V was pared by 3 bases and J by 8 bases, with 12 bases of the junction left unmatched. In germline, CDR1 is KGHSH, CDR2 LQKENI. The CDR3 consists of 16 residues. CDR3 region: CASSPFTTSEIDIQYF. CDR3 DNA: TGTGCCAGCTCACCTTTCACGACTAGCGAGATAGACATTCAGTACTTC. Full variable domain (remainder filled in from reference TRBV18 and TRBJ2-4): NAGVMQNPRHLVRRRGQEARLRCSPMKGHSHVYWYRQLPEEGLKFMVYLQKENIIDESGMPKERFSAEFPKEGPSILRIQQVVRGDSAAYFCASSPFTTSEIDIQYFGAGTRLSVL.

The chain couples TRBV4-1 to TRBJ2-1; the match to TRBD1 covers 7 bases. From germline, CDR1 is MGHRA and CDR2 YSYEKL. Losses at the gene ends were 0 bases for V and 9 bases for J; bases not matched to a gene: 11. The CDR3 loop spans 16 amino acids. The CDR3 nucleotides read TGCGCCAGCAGCCAAGATCTAGCTAAGGGGGCGGGTGAGCAGTTCTTC. Protein sequence: CASSQDLAKGAGEQFF.

The J gene is TRBJ2-7, the V gene TRBV10-3; D gene ambiguous. This CDR3 has 14 amino acids. Germline V gene lookup returns CDR1 ENHRY and CDR2 SYGVKD. Trimming removed 0 bases from V and 3 bases from J, with 9 bases in between. The CDR3 protein is CAISESYSRYEQYV. DNA of the CDR3: TGTGCCATCAGTGAGTCTTACAGCCGCTACGAGCAGTACGTC.